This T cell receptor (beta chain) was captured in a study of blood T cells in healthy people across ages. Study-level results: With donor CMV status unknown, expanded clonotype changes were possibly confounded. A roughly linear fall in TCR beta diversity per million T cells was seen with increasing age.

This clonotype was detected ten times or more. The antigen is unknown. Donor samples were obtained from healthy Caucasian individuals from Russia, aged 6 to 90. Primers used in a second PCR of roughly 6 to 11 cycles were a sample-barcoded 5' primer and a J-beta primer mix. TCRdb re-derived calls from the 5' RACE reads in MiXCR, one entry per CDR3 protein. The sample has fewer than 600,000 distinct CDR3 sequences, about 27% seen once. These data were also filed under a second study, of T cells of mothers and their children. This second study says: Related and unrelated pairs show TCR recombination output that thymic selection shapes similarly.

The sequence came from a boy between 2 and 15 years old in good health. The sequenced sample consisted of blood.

The CDR3 sequence is CASRSEGLAGFTDTQYF. The CDR3 bases are TGTGCCAGCAGATCTGAGGGACTAGCGGGGTTCACAGATACGCAGTATTTT. The chain has TRBV25-1 and TRBJ2-3, with 13 positions matching TRBD2. V was clipped by 6 bases and J by 2 bases; unmatched bases: 8. Germline V CDR1 and CDR2: MGHDK, SYGVNS. The CDR3 consists of 17 residues.